Below are 22 T cell receptor beta chains sequenced from a single sample in a study of Graves' ophthalmopathy and Graves' hyperthyroidism. The authors amplified TCR beta CDR3 regions from RNA transcripts. Second-round multiplex PCR followed a first-round RT-PCR using HTBI primers. From the multiplex PCR reads, TCRdb called clonotypes with MiXCR, one entry per CDR3 protein. The table lists over a million distinct CDR3 sequences, approximately 35% of them singletons. Input material: peripheral blood or thyroid tissue (not recorded which). The origin of the receptors is an adult man with Graves' hyperthyroidism.

This rearrangement joins TRBV12-3 or TRBV12-4 to TRBJ1-5; a possible D gene is TRBD1 (5 bases). The V gene lost 1 base and the J gene lost 3 bases, with 10 bases spanning the gap. The CDR3 runs 15 residues. The CDR3 DNA is TGTGCCAGCAGTTTAGACGACAGCATCAATCAGCCCCAGCATTTT. It translates to CASSLDDSINQPQHF.

This clonotype was detected many times. V and J are TRBV12-3 or TRBV12-4 and TRBJ1-2; D may be TRBD1 (6 bases). The germline V and J ends were trimmed by 1 base and 4 bases, with 13 bases remaining between them. The CDR3 consists of 15 residues. CDR3: CASSLGQGGIYGYTF. The CDR3 coding sequence is TGTGCCAGCAGTTTAGGACAAGGGGGGATCTATGGCTACACCTTC.

Comment on this clonotype: A much larger clone differs from this one at a single base, so this may be a read error. V usage is TRBV7-2 and J usage is TRBJ1-1, with D possibly TRBD1 on 6 matching bases. Germline CDR1 reads SGHTA; CDR2 reads FQGNSA. Trimming left V 7 bases short and J 2 bases short, with 11 bases between. CDR3 size: 13 residues. The CDR3 nucleotides are TGTGCCAGCAACCGACAGGAAAACACTGAAGCTTTCTTT. It yields the protein CASNRQENTEAFF.

The chain joins TRBV7-2 to TRBJ2-5; D possibly corresponds to TRBD1 (6 bases). Trimming shortened V by 5 bases and J by 4 bases, and 14 bases separated the two germline ends. The germline V gene encodes CDR1 SGHTA and CDR2 FQGNSA. The CDR3 totals 14 residues. The CDR3 loop is CASSPRPRGETQYF. CDR3 coding DNA: TGTGCCAGCAGCCCTAGGCCCAGGGGAGAGACCCAGTACTTC.

This clonotype occurred a few times. The chain combines TRBV7-2 with TRBJ1-5; 9 bases map to TRBD1. The V segment lost 4 bases and the J segment 5 bases; nucleotides outside the gene matches: 9. Germline V gene lookup returns CDR1 SGHTA and CDR2 FQGNSA. The CDR3 runs to 16 residues. CDR3 residues: CASSYRGQGADQPQHF. CDR3 DNA: TGTGCCAGCAGCTACAGGGGGCAGGGGGCGGATCAGCCCCAGCATTTT.

The chain recombines TRBV7-6 with TRBJ2-3, with a possible D match to TRBD2 (5 bases). The germline V gene has CDR1 SGHVS and CDR2 FNYEAQ. CDR3 length: 13 residues. V gave up 3 bases and J gave up 9 bases, with 13 bases separating them. CDR3 sequence reads: CASSFPGSQTQYF. Written as DNA, the CDR3 is TGTGCCAGCAGCTTTCCGGGATCACAAACGCAGTATTTT. Full variable domain (missing parts from reference TRBV7-6 and TRBJ2-3): GAGVSQSPRYKVTKRGQDVALRCDPISGHVSLYWYRQALGQGPEFLTYFNYEAQQDKSGLPNDRFSAERPEGSISTLTIQRTEQRDSAMYRCASSFPGSQTQYFGPGTRLTVL.

There are a few counts of this clonotype. V and J are TRBV6-5 and TRBJ2-7; D is unclear. The germline V and J ends were trimmed by 6 bases and 5 bases, with 14 bases remaining between them. This CDR3 is 13 amino acids long. Germline loops: CDR1 MNHEY, CDR2 SVGAGI. CDR3 residues: CASRDPRAHEQYF. The CDR3 DNA is TGTGCCAGCAGGGATCCCCGGGCCCACGAGCAGTACTTC.

A note on this clonotype: A read error may explain this, as a much larger clone is one base away. The CDR3 DNA reads as TGTGCCAGTAGTCTAAGGACAGCGGTAAATAGCGATCAGCCCCAGCATTTT. Residues: CASSLRTAVNSDQPQHF. This chain connects TRBV19 to TRBJ1-5; D is possibly TRBD1 (6 bases). Germline-derived CDR1 and CDR2 are LNHDA and SQIVND (reference sequence). The CDR3 has 17 amino acids. The variable domain in full, completed from reference TRBV19 and TRBJ1-5, reads DGGITQSPKYLFRKEGQNVTLSCEQNLNHDAMYWYRQDPGQGLRLIYYSQIVNDFQKGDIAEGYSVSREKKESFPLTVTSAQKNPTAFYLCASSLRTAVNSDQPQHFGDGTRLSIL.

The sample holds many counts of this clonotype. The rearrangement links TRBV20-1 to TRBJ1-5; D is possibly TRBD1 (5 bases). Looked up from germline, CDR1 is DFQATT and CDR2 is SNEGSKA (reference sequence). V was trimmed by 6 bases and J by 1 base, leaving 16 bases between them. CDR3 size: 15 residues. The CDR3 coding sequence is TGCAGTGCCTCCCCAGGGCGGAGGAGCAATCAGCCCCAGCATTTT. Amino acid sequence: CSASPGRRSNQPQHF.

This clonotype was detected many times. This sequence joins TRBV19 and TRBJ1-5; D might be TRBD1 (5 bases). CDR1 and CDR2 (germline): LNHDA, SQIVND (reference sequence). This CDR3 region has 16 residues. Trimming cost V 7 bases and J 2 bases, with 18 bases left between them. CDR3 coding DNA: TGTGCCAGTACACCATCTACGGGGGTTGGCAATCAGCCCCAGCATTTT. It specifies CASTPSTGVGNQPQHF.

In its sample, this clonotype was seen a few times. With only one base between it and a far larger clone, this is likely a read error. The chain uses TRBV24-1 and TRBJ2-7, with unresolved D. V was cut by 4 bases and J by 3 bases, with 3 bases left in between. Looked up from germline, CDR1 is KGHDR and CDR2 is SFDVKD. The CDR3 contains 11 residues. The CDR3 DNA follows: TGTGCCACCAGTGAAAGCTACGAGCAGTACTTC. Its protein is CATSESYEQYF.

The chain combines TRBV5-1 with TRBJ2-3; 11 nucleotides match TRBD2. J gave up 2 bases and V 4 bases, and 6 bases lay outside the gene matches. The CDR3 is 16 residues long. Germline CDR1 reads SGHRS; CDR2 reads YFSETQ. The CDR3 coding sequence is TGCGCCAGCAGCGCCGGGACTAGCGGCATCACAGATACGCAGTATTTT. The encoded protein is CASSAGTSGITDTQYF.

The CDR3 DNA reads TGTGCCAGCAGTTTTCGATTTTTTGATGAAAAACTGTTTTTT. Translated, it gives CASSFRFFDEKLFF. The chain is built from TRBV11-2 and TRBJ1-4; D is undetermined. The CDR3 is 14 residues long. Germline V CDR1 and CDR2: SGHAT, FQNNGV. Trimming removed 6 bases from V and 6 bases from J, with 14 bases in between.

The chain is built from TRBV6-5 and TRBJ2-7; 8 bases align to TRBD2. This CDR3 is 16 amino acids long. Germline CDR1 and CDR2: MNHEY and SVGAGI. With 4 bases clipped from V and 2 bases from J, the junction kept 10 bases outside the gene matches. The CDR3 spells CASSSPRNSGTYEQYF. The CDR3 DNA reads as TGTGCCAGCAGTTCCCCACGGAATAGCGGGACCTACGAGCAGTACTTC.

This clonotype appeared many times. This sequence joins TRBV29-1 and TRBJ2-2; 7 bases are shared with TRBD1. Unmatched junction bases numbered 3, after V lost 8 bases and J lost 0 bases. CDR1 is SQVTM, CDR2 ANQGSEA, per germline. The CDR3 extends over 13 amino acids. For the CDR3, the DNA is TGCAGCATGGGACAGTCGAACACCGGGGAGCTGTTTTTT. Translating gives CSMGQSNTGELFF.

This clonotype has just a few counts. The chain recombines TRBV7-9 with TRBJ2-3; weak D call: TRBD1 (6 bases). V gave up 2 bases and J gave up 4 bases, with 16 bases separating them. There are 16 residues in the CDR3. Germline V CDR1 and CDR2: SEHNR, FQNEAQ (reference sequence). The CDR3 DNA reads TGTGCCAGCAGCTTAAACGCAGGGGAGCTTGCAGATACGCAGTATTTT. It encodes CASSLNAGELADTQYF.

J is TRBJ2-7 and V is TRBV2, with 7 bases identical to TRBD1. Germline lookup yields CDR1 SNHLY and CDR2 FYNNEI. V lost 6 bases, J lost 2 bases, and 7 bases stayed unmatched. The CDR3 has 14 amino acids. The DNA of the CDR3 is TGTGCCAGCAGACATACGGGACAGCCCTACGAGCAGTACTTC. Translated: CASRHTGQPYEQYF.

This clonotype came up many times. J is TRBJ1-6 and V is TRBV20-1; D gene ambiguous. The CDR3 is made up of 14 amino acids. Trimming pared 0 bases from V and 5 bases from J, leaving 8 bases between. The germline CDR1 and CDR2 sequences are DFQATT and SNEGSKA (reference sequence). CDR3 sequence (DNA): TGCAGTGCTAGAGAGGCACAGAATAATTCACCCCTCCACTTT. This sequence encodes CSAREAQNNSPLHF.

This clonotype was found many times. The V gene is TRBV2, the J gene TRBJ2-7; D may be TRBD1 or TRBD2 (5 bases each). Germline V gives CDR1 SNHLY, CDR2 FYNNEI. The CDR3 contains 13 residues. V gave up 7 bases and J gave up 6 bases, with 16 bases separating them. Written as DNA, the CDR3 is TGTGCCAGCACTTCGGGACGGGGCCGCGAGCAGTACTTC. It yields the protein CASTSGRGREQYF.

The sample holds many counts of this clonotype. The chain uses TRBV5-6 and TRBJ1-5; maybe TRBD1 (6 bases). The V end lost 0 bases, the J end lost 0 bases, and 13 bases lay between the germline ends. The germline CDR1 and CDR2 sequences are SGHDT and YYEEEE. This CDR3 region has 17 residues. CDR3 in amino acids: CASSLGRTAYSNQPQHF. In nucleotides, the CDR3 is TGTGCCAGCAGCTTGGGTCGGACAGCATATAGCAATCAGCCCCAGCATTTT.

In regard to this clonotype: A clone one base away is much larger, so this may be a read error. The chain joins TRBV4-1 to TRBJ2-6, with TRBD1 matching 7 bases. The CDR3 has 15 residues. The germline V gene has CDR1 MGHRA and CDR2 YSYEKL. The CDR3 DNA reads as TGTGAGACCGGGACAGCCCTCTCTGGGGCCAACGTCCTGACTTTC. This codes for CETGTALSGANVLTF.

Many counts were recorded for this clonotype. The chain links TRBV19 to TRBJ2-6; D not certain. Looked up from germline, CDR1 is LNHDA and CDR2 is SQIVND (reference sequence). The germline V and J ends were trimmed by 6 bases and 4 bases, with 7 bases remaining between them. This CDR3 has 13 amino acids. This chain's CDR3 is CASRGFGANVLTF. CDR3 nucleotide sequence: TGTGCCAGTAGGGGGTTCGGGGCCAACGTCCTGACTTTC.